The next 11 T cell receptor beta chains were all read from a single sample in a study of vaccination and CD4 T cells after COVID-19. The treatment here: roughly 11-day PBMC culture with coronavirus spike peptide pools or control peptides (ViraFEST assay). Researchers used the Oncomine TCR Beta short-read assay to sequence DNA from cultured CD4+ T cells. TCRdb analysed the PCR reads with MiXCR anew, one entry per CDR3 protein. Among some 18,000 distinct CDR3 sequences listed, about 70% were seen once. Their recognized antigens are unknown. Material: CD4+ T cells from blood, cultured in vitro. The receptors here all came from a human donor who had recovered from COVID-19.

The chain is built from TRBV20-1 and TRBJ2-7; no firm D call. Trimming removed 6 bases at V and 4 bases at J, with 13 bases between. Germline V gives CDR1 DFQATT, CDR2 SNEGSKA (reference sequence). This CDR3 spans 12 amino acids. The CDR3: CSAPHPTYEQYF. The CDR3 DNA reads TGCAGTGCCCCGCACCCCACTTACGAGCAGTACTTC.

The chain carries TRBV12-3 or TRBV12-4 and TRBJ2-7, with a possible D match to TRBD1 (5 bases). The germline V and J ends were trimmed by 6 bases and 2 bases, with 5 bases remaining between them. The length of the CDR3 is 11 residues. CDR3 protein: CASRDTYEQYF. The DNA for the CDR3 is TGTGCCAGCAGGGACACCTACGAGCAGTACTTC.

The V gene is TRBV11-2, the J gene TRBJ1-1; no reliable D call. There are 14 residues in the CDR3. The V end was cut by 4 bases, the J end by 4 bases, with 13 bases between. In germline, CDR1 is SGHAT, CDR2 FQNNGV. CDR3 sequence: CASSSRGPGTEAFF. DNA of the CDR3: TGTGCCAGCAGCTCCCGTGGCCCGGGCACTGAAGCTTTCTTT.

The chain couples TRBV7-2 to TRBJ2-3, with 7 nucleotides matching TRBD2. The CDR3 sequence is 16 residues long. CDR1 and CDR2 from the germline V gene are SGHTA and FQGNSA. The trim removed 2 bases at V and 6 bases at J, leaving 11 bases unmatched. Here the CDR3 DNA reads TGTGCCAGCAGCTTACTAAGGCCCCTGCGGGGGGATACGCAGTATTTT. Its protein is CASSLLRPLRGDTQYF.

The chain recombines TRBV15 with TRBJ2-5, with D possibly being TRBD2 (5 bases). V was cut by 0 bases and J by 7 bases, with 12 bases left in between. The CDR3 consists of 14 residues. CDR1 LNHNV and CDR2 YYDKDF come from the germline V gene (reference sequence). CDR3 sequence: CATSRDSVEGTQYF. CDR3 DNA: TGTGCCACCAGCAGAGATTCGGTTGAGGGGACCCAGTACTTC.

This chain uses TRBV20-1 with TRBJ1-1; D is ambiguous. CDR1 and CDR2 (germline): DFQATT, SNEGSKA (reference sequence). V was pared by 5 bases and J by 6 bases, with 10 bases between. The CDR3 totals 11 residues. The CDR3 spells CSALPPPEAFF. The DNA for the CDR3 is TGCAGTGCTCTACCCCCCCCTGAAGCTTTCTTT.

The chain recombines TRBV20-1 with TRBJ2-2; D unresolved. V lost 5 bases and J lost 5, with 6 bases in between. From germline, CDR1 is DFQATT and CDR2 SNEGSKA (reference sequence). The CDR3 is made up of 11 amino acids. The CDR3 bases are TGCAGTGCTTACAAGACCGGGGAGCTGTTTTTT. It encodes CSAYKTGELFF.

J is TRBJ2-3 and V is TRBV7-3, with D perhaps being TRBD1 or TRBD2 (5 bases each). This CDR3 spans 13 amino acids. V dropped 5 bases and J dropped 7 bases, with 13 bases sitting between them. Looked up from germline, CDR1 is SGHTA and CDR2 is FQGTGA. The CDR3 DNA sequence: TGTGCCAGCAGCGAGGGACCTTCTAATACGCAGTATTTT. Its translation: CASSEGPSNTQYF.

This clonotype was counted a few times. The V and J genes are TRBV2 and TRBJ1-5; D is undetermined. V lost 6 bases and J 6 bases, leaving 15 bases between the germline ends. CDR3 length: 14 amino acids. CDR1 is SNHLY, CDR2 FYNNEI, per germline. CDR3 loop: CASSRGKGGQPQHF. The CDR3 DNA reads TGTGCCAGCAGCCGAGGGAAGGGAGGTCAGCCCCAGCATTTT.

V gene TRBV27 combines with J gene TRBJ1-5; D remains unclear. The CDR3 is 13 amino acids. From germline, CDR1 is MNHEY and CDR2 SMNVEV (reference sequence). V lost 6 bases and J 6 bases, leaving 12 bases between the germline ends. This CDR3 reads CASSGGVSQPQHF. The CDR3 nucleotides are TGTGCCAGCAGCGGTGGGGTAAGTCAGCCCCAGCATTTT.

The V and J genes are TRBV4-3 and TRBJ2-1; 7 positions match TRBD2. Trimming removed 3 bases from V and 9 bases from J; junction bases left unmatched: 11. Germline CDR1 is LGHNA and CDR2 is YSLEER. CDR3 size: 15 residues. Written as DNA, the CDR3 is TGCGCCAGCAGCCACCCTAGTGGGAGGGCCAGTGAGCAGTTCTTC. Its protein is CASSHPSGRASEQFF.